The clone carrying this T cell receptor beta chain was picked up a small number of times. The antigen is undetermined. As an off-target read in a library built for alpha chains, this beta chain has a frequency of little significance. Specified time point: sample taken at primary tumor resection. Material for sequencing was whole RNA from tumor, nontumor lung or frozen PBMC, left unsorted. Trimming stripped 5 bases from V and 1 base from J, with 12 bases between. Germline loops: CDR1 SGHAT, CDR2 FQDESV (reference sequence). The CDR3 consists of 14 residues. This record comes from a study of spatial heterogeneity in lung cancer. TCRdb used MiXCR to reprocess the 5' RACE reads, holding one entry per CDR3 protein. The table lists some 3,500 distinct CDR3 sequences, about a quarter of them singletons. Study findings and constraints: Expanded intratumoral alpha and beta TCR counts tracked tumor mutation counts. Expanded TCR counts, ubiquitous and regional, correlated respectively with ubiquitous and regional nonsynonymous mutation counts.

The chain joins TRBV11-1 to TRBJ2-7, with D unresolved. This clonotype was sampled from a male donor with early-stage non-small cell lung cancer. Sequencing used lung tumor tissue, obtained at surgery. DNA of the CDR3: TGTGCCAGCAGCCAAATCCTGGGGTCCTACGAGCAGTACTTC. The encoded protein is CASSQILGSYEQYF.